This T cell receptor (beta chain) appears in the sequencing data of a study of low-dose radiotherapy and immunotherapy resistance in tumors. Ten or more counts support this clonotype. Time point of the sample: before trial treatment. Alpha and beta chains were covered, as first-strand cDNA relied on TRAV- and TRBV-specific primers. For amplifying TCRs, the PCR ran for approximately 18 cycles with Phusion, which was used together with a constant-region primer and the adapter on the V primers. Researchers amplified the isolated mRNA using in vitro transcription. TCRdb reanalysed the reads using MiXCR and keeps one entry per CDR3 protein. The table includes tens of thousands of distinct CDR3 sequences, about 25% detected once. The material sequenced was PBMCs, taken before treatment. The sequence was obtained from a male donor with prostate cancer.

This CDR3 is CASHTLNYGYTF. CDR3 nucleotide sequence: TGTGCTTCCCACACTCTTAACTATGGCTACACCTTC. The V call is TRBV28, the J call TRBJ1-2; the D is unclear. This CDR3 has 12 residues. Germline CDR1 reads MDHEN; CDR2 reads SYDVKM.